Below, 23 T cell receptor beta chains from the same sample are listed, as sequenced in a study of memory B cells and T cells in multiple sclerosis. Produced via immunoSEQ multiplex PCR; TCRdb's table is partial and in-frame only. The table has some 48,000 clones, approximately 80% seen once. What these receptors recognize is not known. Stimulus-free culture yielded autoproliferating CFSE-dim and non-proliferating CFSE-high T cells, each sequenced separately. Pooled replicate wells came from around 50 million CFSE-labeled PBMCs cultured approximately 7 days without stimulus. What was sequenced was PBMCs from blood kept in culture. The receptors here all came from a human donor with multiple sclerosis.

This clone is a singleton in its sample. The chain uses TRBV11-2 and TRBJ1-1; 10 bases are shared with TRBD1. CDR3 length: 14 residues. Germline V gene lookup returns CDR1 SGHAT and CDR2 FQNNGV. Losses at the gene ends were 4 bases for V and 4 bases for J; bases not matched to a gene: 3. This chain's CDR3 is CASSSDRGTTEAFF. CDR3 sequence (DNA): TGTGCCAGCAGCTCGGACAGGGGGACCACTGAAGCTTTCTTT.

The rearrangement joins TRBV9 to TRBJ2-1; no reliable D call. CDR1 is SGDLS and CDR2 is YYNGEE in the germline V gene. Trimming removed 0 bases from V and 3 bases from J, with 10 bases in between. The CDR3 is 15 residues long. CDR3: CASSVAPLYYNEQFF. The CDR3 DNA reads TGTGCCAGCAGCGTAGCCCCTTTATACTACAATGAGCAGTTCTTC.

V is TRBV2 and J is TRBJ1-3; no definite D call. This CDR3 comprises 13 residues. CDR1 SNHLY and CDR2 FYNNEI come from the germline V gene. V shed 3 bases and J shed 3 bases, with 6 bases lying between them. DNA of the CDR3: TGTGCCAGCAGTGACGGAAATGGAAACACCATATATTTT. It yields the protein CASSDGNGNTIYF.

The J gene is TRBJ1-4, the V gene TRBV28, with 7 bases lining up with TRBD1. The V and J ends lost 8 bases and 0 bases, in that order; junction bases with no gene match: 6. Germline assignment: CDR1 MDHEN and CDR2 SYDVKM. This CDR3 has 15 residues. In DNA form, the CDR3 reads TGTGCCAGCCGGGGAACAGGGGCAACTAATGAAAAACTGTTTTTT. Translation: CASRGTGATNEKLFF.

The chain joins TRBV5-5 to TRBJ2-5; TRBD1 or TRBD2 may be the D gene (5 bases each). Germline CDR1 reads SGHKS; CDR2 reads YYEKEE (reference sequence). V shed 1 base and J shed 1 base, with 17 bases lying between them. The CDR3 has 17 amino acids. The CDR3 DNA is TGTGCCAGCAGCTTGTTAGGTTTCTCGGGGCTCCAAGAGACCCAGTACTTC. This translates into CASSLLGFSGLQETQYF.

The chain uses TRBV2 and TRBJ2-4, with unresolved D. The germline CDR1 and CDR2 sequences are SNHLY and FYNNEI. The CDR3 is 12 residues long. The germline V and J ends were trimmed by 6 bases and 1 base, with 4 bases remaining between them. The CDR3 region has the DNA TGTGCCAGCAGCGGGGCCAAAAACATTCAGTACTTC. As protein: CASSGAKNIQYF.

The J gene is TRBJ2-5, the V gene TRBV30; 7 nucleotides line up with TRBD2. The germline gives CDR1 GTSNPN, CDR2 SVGIG (reference sequence). J lost 4 bases, V lost 1 base, and 6 bases had no gene match. CDR3 length: 14 residues. In nucleotides, the CDR3 is TGTGCCTGGAGTGAGGGAGGGATTAGAGAGACCCAGTACTTC. Residues: CAWSEGGIRETQYF. The complete variable domain, with remaining parts taken from reference TRBV30 and TRBJ2-5, reads SQTIHQWPATLVQPVGSPLSLECTVEGTSNPNLYWYRQAAGRGLQLLFYSVGIGQISSEVPQNLSASRPQDRQFILSSKKLLLSDSGFYLCAWSEGGIRETQYFGPGTRLLVL.

The rearrangement uses TRBV11-2 and TRBJ1-2; possibly TRBD1 for D (6 bases). The germline V gene encodes CDR1 SGHAT and CDR2 FQNNGV. V shed 0 bases and J shed 4 bases, with 9 bases lying between them. The length of the CDR3 is 14 residues. CDR3 residues: CASSLDRGGYGYTF. The CDR3 nucleotides are TGTGCCAGCAGCTTAGACAGGGGCGGCTATGGCTACACCTTC. Complete variable domain (other parts from reference TRBV11-2 and TRBJ1-2): EAGVAQSPRYKIIEKRQSVAFWCNPISGHATLYWYQQILGQGPKLLIQFQNNGVVDDSQLPKDRFSAERLKGVDSTLKIQPAKLEDSAVYLCASSLDRGGYGYTFGSGTRLTVV.

The V gene is TRBV7-8, the J gene TRBJ2-1; weak D call: TRBD2 (6 bases). The V end lost 3 bases, the J end lost 0 bases, and 18 bases lay between the germline ends. Germline V gene data show CDR1 as SGHVS and CDR2 as FQNEAQ. This CDR3 is 18 amino acids long. The CDR3 sequence: CASSLLLASARSYNEQFF. The CDR3, as DNA: TGTGCCAGCAGCTTGTTACTAGCCTCGGCCCGCTCCTACAATGAGCAGTTCTTC.

The chain uses TRBV29-1 and TRBJ1-1; D not certain. This CDR3 is 13 amino acids long. Germline V gives CDR1 SQVTM, CDR2 ANQGSEA. V was pared by 4 bases and J by 0 bases, with 9 bases between. The CDR3 nucleotides are TGCAGCGTTGCTAAGTCCATGAACACTGAAGCTTTCTTT. It codes for CSVAKSMNTEAFF.

The chain combines TRBV5-1 with TRBJ2-5, with 11 bases fitting TRBD2. V gave up 3 bases and J gave up 5 bases; unmatched junction bases: 15. This CDR3 region has 18 residues. Germline V lookup: CDR1 SGHRS, CDR2 YFSETQ. The CDR3 DNA follows: TGCGCCAGCAGCTCCCTGACTTTAGCGGGGGGGCCCTGGGAGACCCAGTACTTC. Translating gives CASSSLTLAGGPWETQYF.

The V and J genes are TRBV27 and TRBJ2-6; tentatively, D is TRBD2 (5 bases). Looked up from germline, CDR1 is MNHEY and CDR2 is SMNVEV (reference sequence). The CDR3 has 14 amino acids. Trimming left V 8 bases short and J 4 bases short, with 12 bases between. The CDR3 DNA sequence: TGTGCCAGCTCGGGGTCCGTCGGGGCCAACGTCCTGACTTTC. Its protein product is CASSGSVGANVLTF.

This sequence joins TRBV7-2 and TRBJ1-3; 8 nucleotides line up with TRBD1. V lost 6 bases, J lost 2 bases, and 3 bases stayed unmatched. Germline CDR1 reads SGHTA; CDR2 reads FQGNSA. The CDR3 is made up of 14 amino acids. The CDR3 coding sequence is TGTGCCAGCAGATCGACAGGGGCTGGAAACACCATATATTTT. Amino acid sequence: CASRSTGAGNTIYF.

The chain couples TRBV11-2 to TRBJ2-5, with D perhaps matching TRBD2 (6 bases). CDR1 is SGHAT, CDR2 FQNNGV, per germline. The V gene lost 5 bases and the J gene lost 5 bases, with 15 bases spanning the gap. The CDR3 length is 14 residues. CDR3 in amino acids: CASSLLRGTETQYF. The CDR3 coding sequence is TGTGCCAGCAGCCTTCTCCGGGGGACGGAGACCCAGTACTTC.

The V call is TRBV5-4, the J call TRBJ2-6; no clear D. CDR1 SGHNT and CDR2 YYREEE come from the germline V gene (reference sequence). The CDR3 runs to 14 residues. The V end lost 5 bases, the J end lost 1 base, and 7 bases lay between the germline ends. The CDR3 protein is CASSPGSGANVLTF. CDR3 nucleotides: TGTGCCAGCAGTCCCGGATCTGGGGCCAACGTCCTGACTTTC.

The genes are TRBV27 and TRBJ2-7; possibly TRBD1 for D (5 bases). V was trimmed by 5 bases and J by 0 bases, leaving 11 bases between them. The CDR3 consists of 14 residues. Germline V gene lookup returns CDR1 MNHEY and CDR2 SMNVEV (reference sequence). The DNA for the CDR3 is TGTGCCAGCAGTCCCGCGACAGCCTCCTACGAGCAGTACTTC. Translated: CASSPATASYEQYF.

V usage is TRBV9 and J usage is TRBJ1-6; D is possibly TRBD1 (5 bases). Trimming pared 0 bases from V and 7 bases from J, leaving 11 bases between. From germline, CDR1 is SGDLS and CDR2 YYNGEE. The CDR3 has 15 amino acids. CDR3 amino acids: CASSVGGVANSPLHF. The CDR3, as DNA: TGTGCCAGCAGCGTAGGAGGGGTTGCCAATTCACCCCTCCACTTT.

The rearrangement joins TRBV5-1 to TRBJ1-6, with TRBD1 matching over 8 bases. With V trimmed by 3 bases and J by 8 bases, 4 bases remained unmatched. Germline CDR1 and CDR2: SGHRS and YFSETQ. CDR3 length: 14 residues. The CDR3 reads CASSSTGGDSPLHF. The CDR3 DNA sequence: TGCGCCAGCAGCTCCACAGGGGGGGATTCACCCCTCCACTTT.

CDR3 nucleotides: TGTGCCAGCAGTTGGGGGCAGTTGGAAGCTTTCTTT. Amino acid sequence: CASSWGQLEAFF. The chain couples TRBV6-5 to TRBJ1-1; D perhaps matches TRBD1 (6 bases). Looked up from germline, CDR1 is MNHEY and CDR2 is SVGAGI. The CDR3 spans 12 residues. V was shortened by 4 bases and J by 8 bases, with 11 bases between the two germline ends.

The chain has TRBV30 and TRBJ1-5; tentative D call: TRBD1 (6 bases). With 0 bases removed from V and 2 bases from J, the gap between germline ends came to 8 bases. This CDR3 spans 14 amino acids. Germline V gene sequence: CDR1 GTSNPN, CDR2 SVGIG (reference sequence). The CDR3, as DNA: TGTGCCTGGAGTGTAGAGGGGGGCAATCAGCCCCAGCATTTT. Protein product: CAWSVEGGNQPQHF.

A single count supports this clone. The gene calls are TRBV19 and TRBJ1-1; D is undetermined. CDR1 is LNHDA and CDR2 is SQIVND in the germline V gene (reference sequence). The CDR3 is 13 residues long. Trimming left V 4 bases short and J 3 bases short, with 9 bases between. CDR3 bases: TGTGCCAGTAGTACAAGTCCGGACACTGAAGCTTTCTTT. Its protein is CASSTSPDTEAFF.

The chain couples TRBV30 to TRBJ1-4; 7 bases are a match to TRBD1. Per germline, CDR1 GTSNPN and CDR2 SVGIG (reference sequence). J gave up 5 bases and V 1 base, and 4 bases lay outside the gene matches. The CDR3 consists of 14 residues. This CDR3 is CAWSGGQPNEKLFF. As DNA, the CDR3 is TGTGCCTGGAGTGGGGGACAGCCGAATGAAAAACTGTTTTTT.

The chain joins TRBV11-2 to TRBJ2-3; D may be TRBD1 or TRBD2 (6 bases each). The CDR3 length is 16 residues. CDR1 is SGHAT and CDR2 is FQNNGV in the germline V gene. V shed 0 bases and J shed 6 bases, with 16 bases lying between them. CDR3 protein: CASSLDPRQGRDTQYF. CDR3 bases: TGTGCCAGCAGCTTAGACCCCAGGCAGGGGAGGGATACGCAGTATTTT.